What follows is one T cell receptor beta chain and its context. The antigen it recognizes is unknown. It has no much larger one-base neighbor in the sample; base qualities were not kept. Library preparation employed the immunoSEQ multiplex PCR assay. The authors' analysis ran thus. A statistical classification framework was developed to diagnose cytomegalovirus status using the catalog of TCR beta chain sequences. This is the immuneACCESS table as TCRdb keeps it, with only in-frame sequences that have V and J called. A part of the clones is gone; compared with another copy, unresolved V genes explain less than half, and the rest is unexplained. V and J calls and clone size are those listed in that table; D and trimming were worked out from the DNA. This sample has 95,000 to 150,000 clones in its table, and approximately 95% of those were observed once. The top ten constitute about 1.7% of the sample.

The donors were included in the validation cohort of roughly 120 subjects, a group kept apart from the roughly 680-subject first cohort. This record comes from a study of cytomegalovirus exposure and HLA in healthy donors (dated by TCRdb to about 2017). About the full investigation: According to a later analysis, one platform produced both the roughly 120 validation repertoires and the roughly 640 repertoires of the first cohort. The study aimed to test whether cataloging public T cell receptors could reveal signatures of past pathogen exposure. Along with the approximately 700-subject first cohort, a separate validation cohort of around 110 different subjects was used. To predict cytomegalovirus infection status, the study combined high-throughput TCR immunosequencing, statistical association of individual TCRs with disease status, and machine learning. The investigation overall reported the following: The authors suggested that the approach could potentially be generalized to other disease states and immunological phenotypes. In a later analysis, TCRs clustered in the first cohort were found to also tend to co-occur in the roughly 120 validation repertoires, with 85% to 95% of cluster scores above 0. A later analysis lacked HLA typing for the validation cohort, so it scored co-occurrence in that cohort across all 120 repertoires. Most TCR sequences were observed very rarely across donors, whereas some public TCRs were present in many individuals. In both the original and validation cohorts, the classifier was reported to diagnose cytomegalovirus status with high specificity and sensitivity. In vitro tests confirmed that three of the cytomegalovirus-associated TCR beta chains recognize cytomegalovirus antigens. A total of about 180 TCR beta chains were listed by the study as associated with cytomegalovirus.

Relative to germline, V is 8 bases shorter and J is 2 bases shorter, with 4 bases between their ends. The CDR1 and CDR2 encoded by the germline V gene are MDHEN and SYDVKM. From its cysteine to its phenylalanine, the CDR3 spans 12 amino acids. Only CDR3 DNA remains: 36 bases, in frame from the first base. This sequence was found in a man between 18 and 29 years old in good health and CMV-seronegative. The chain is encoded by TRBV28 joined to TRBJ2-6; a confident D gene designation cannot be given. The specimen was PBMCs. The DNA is TGTGCCAGCGGCACTGGGGCCAACGTCCTGACTTTC. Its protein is CASGTGANVLTF. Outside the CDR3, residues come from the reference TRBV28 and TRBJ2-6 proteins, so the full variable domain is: DVKVTQSSRYLVKRTGEKVFLECVQDMDHENMFWYRQDPGLGLRLIYFSYDVKMKEKGDIPEGYSVSREKKERFSLILESASTNQTSMYLCASGTGANVLTFGAGSRLTVL.